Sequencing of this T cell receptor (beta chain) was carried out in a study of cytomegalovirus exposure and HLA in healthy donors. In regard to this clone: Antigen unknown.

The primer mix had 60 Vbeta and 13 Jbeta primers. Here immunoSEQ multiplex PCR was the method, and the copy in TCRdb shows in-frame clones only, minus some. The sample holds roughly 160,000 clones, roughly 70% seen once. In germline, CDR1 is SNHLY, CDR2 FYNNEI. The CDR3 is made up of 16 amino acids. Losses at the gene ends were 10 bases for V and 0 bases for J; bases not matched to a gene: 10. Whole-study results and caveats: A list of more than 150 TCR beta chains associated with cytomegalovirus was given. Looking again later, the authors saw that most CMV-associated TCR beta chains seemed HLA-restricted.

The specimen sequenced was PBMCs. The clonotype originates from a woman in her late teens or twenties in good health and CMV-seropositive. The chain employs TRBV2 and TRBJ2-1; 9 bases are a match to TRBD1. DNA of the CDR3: TGTGCCATCAAACGGACAGGGGCAAGCTCCTACAATGAGCAGTTCTTC. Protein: CAIKRTGASSYNEQFF.